This T cell receptor (beta chain) is drawn from a study of T cell responses to AZD1222 COVID-19 vaccine. Study observations and caveats: Epitopes outside B.1.351 and B.1.1.7 mutated regions reportedly drew nearly half of spike TCRs.

Losses at the gene ends were 4 bases for V and 0 bases for J; bases not matched to a gene: 7. The germline V gene has CDR1 SGHRS and CDR2 YFSETQ. The CDR3 is 17 residues long. Notes on this clone: The target antigen is unknown.

Clones were read by immunoSEQ multiplex PCR, and TCRdb kept only the in-frame ones, dropping some. The sample holds roughly 190,000 clones, about nine tenths seen once. The chain joins TRBV5-1 to TRBJ2-3; 11 nucleotides match TRBD2. The specimen was peripheral blood, collected 28 days after the second AZD1222 dose. This receptor was taken from an adult who received the AZD1222 COVID-19 vaccine. CDR3 bases: TGCGCCAGCAGCGGGCGGACTAGCGGGCCTAGCACAGATACGCAGTATTTT. It is translated as CASSGRTSGPSTDTQYF.